The present T cell receptor (beta chain) was sequenced within a study of T-cell memory formation after mild COVID-19 (dated by TCRdb to the early 2020s). General notes on the study: TCR sequence clusters from the two donors were largely donor specific. Two young, previously healthy adult volunteers made up the cohort, one male and one female. In a couple of donors, T-cell clones that expanded and contracted after mild COVID-19 were tracked by sequencing TCRalpha and TCRbeta repertoires over time. Broader findings and caveats from the paper: From day 15 to 85, contracting clones showed balanced CD4/CD8 phenotypes, whereas a second wave of clones that expanded from day 15 to 37 leaned towards CD4+. Contracting CD4+ clones were found mainly in CM and EM memory subsets, while CD8+ clones were enriched in EMRA. The study included only a couple of mild cases, and larger cohorts that include severe cases with pre-infection samples were judged to be necessary. Some responding clones were detected in pre-infection memory, which suggested that pre-existing cross-reactive memory T cells had joined the SARS-CoV-2 response. SARS-CoV-2 specificity was not confirmed for the second-wave clones peaking on day 37.

Sequences SGHDT (CDR1) and YYEEEE (CDR2) are obtained from the germline V gene. Including the terminal cysteine and phenylalanine, the CDR3 comprises 15 residues. The read is trimmed to its CDR3 DNA, 45 bases read in frame from base 1. At the junction V is shortened by 6 bases and J by 2 bases, with 15 bases in between. Ficoll-Paque density gradient centrifugation was used to isolate PBMCs. This sample was sequenced with an Illumina NovaSeq 6000. TCRalpha and TCRbeta cDNA libraries were built by 5'RACE with constant-segment primers, adding sample barcodes and unique molecular identifiers. Trizol reagent was used to extract RNA from every sample. Amplification of the libraries took two PCR steps, and the second step added a second sample barcode plus Illumina TruSeq adapters. Sequencing of the libraries was done on an Illumina NovaSeq, producing 2 x 150 bp paired-end reads. In the authors' own workflow: Reads were demultiplexed and collapsed into UMI-guided consensus sequences with migec v1.2.7. Using mixcr v2.1.11, UMI consensuses were aligned to TRA and TRB V and J templates and then assembled into clonotypes. A clonotype was counted as expanded or contracted only if both edgeR and NoisET called the change significant, with noise models trained on biological replicates. For edgeR calls, a false discovery rate-adjusted p below 0.01 and a log2 fold-change threshold of 1 were applied. PCA with hierarchical clustering of max-normalized trajectories of the 1000 most abundant clonotypes was used as exploratory dynamics analysis. Separately sequenced CD4+ and CD8+ repertoires were used to assign a CD4 or CD8 phenotype to each responding clone. TCRdb reran the public reads through fastp at Q25 and MiXCR, keeping productive beta chains. Under each unique CDR3 protein, matching rows form one entry showing the most common genes and DNA. These V and J calls rely on TCRdb rather than the paper's analysis. In all, the sample holds 400,000 to 500,000 distinct CDR3 sequences, and 15% to 20% of those were seen once. The top ten constitute around a fifth of the sample.

With respect to this clonotype: It lacks a known antigen. Base quality data are lacking; no much larger clone is found one base away.

This TCR derives from a man younger than 35 who had mild COVID-19 (a few samples of this study predate the infection). The sample titles of this study are shuffled in the database, so cell type and time point are left out; the donor was told from shared clones. Sequencing was performed on PBMCs or a T cell subset sorted from them (not recorded which). The V gene is TRBV5-6 and the J gene is TRBJ2-1; possibly the D gene is TRBD2, per 6 matching bases. The DNA reads as follows: TGTGCCAGCATCATGGCGGGGCGGCCCTACAATGAGCAGTTCTTC. Its translation reads: CASIMAGRPYNEQFF. Joined to the reference TRBV5-6 and TRBJ2-1 proteins, this CDR3 gives the full variable domain: DAGVTQSPTHLIKTRGQQVTLRCSPKSGHDTVSWYQQALGQGPQFIFQYYEEEERQRGNFPDRFSGHQFPNYSSELNVNALLLGDSALYLCASIMAGRPYNEQFFGPGTRLTVL.